The clone carrying this T cell receptor beta chain was recorded many times. Its antigen is still unknown. The study defined stable Graves' hyperthyroidism as no ophthalmopathy progression within 18 months. The CDR3 has 11 residues. V gave up 4 bases and J gave up 7 bases, with 4 bases separating them. The sample is drawn from a study of T cells in Graves' hyperthyroidism and ophthalmopathy. Looking at the study overall: Peripheral blood specimens were obtained at initial diagnosis, prior to any treatment.

Study-level points and caveats: Ophthalmopathy stood apart from stable hyperthyroidism in a 13 V-J model.

TCR beta CDR3 sequences were amplified from RNA transcripts. TCR CDR3 underwent first-round RT-PCR with the HTBI primer set. TCRdb processed the multiplex PCR reads anew with MiXCR; each CDR3 protein has one entry. The sample carries 600,000 to 750,000 distinct CDR3 sequences, 17% recorded once. Sequenced input: blood. This clonotype was sampled from a man in his fifties or sixties with Graves' hyperthyroidism. V gene TRBV12-3 or TRBV12-4 combines with J gene TRBJ2-2; D remains ambiguous. The CDR3 DNA sequence: TGTGCCAGCAGTTATGTCGGGGAGCTGTTTTTT. Residues: CASSYVGELFF.